The 4 T cell receptor beta chains listed next were all sequenced from one sample in a study of vaccination and CD4 T cells after COVID-19. Treatment defined: roughly 10-day PBMC culture with coronavirus spike peptide pools or control peptides (ViraFEST assay). The unexposed donor gave CD4+ T cells before the COVID-19 pandemic (2011-2018). An Oncomine TCR Beta short-read assay was used to sequence the DNA from cultured CD4+ T cells. Using its own MiXCR run on the PCR reads, TCRdb lists one record per CDR3 protein. The repertoire consists of approximately 3,600 distinct CDR3 sequences, with roughly 25% occurring once and the leading ten covering around 14%. No antigen is known for these receptors. Sequenced material: CD4+ T cells from blood, cultured in vitro. These receptors were taken from a human donor in good health.

V usage is TRBV5-1 and J usage is TRBJ1-1; D is uncertain. Trimming took 0 bases from V and 1 from J, leaving 10 bases between them. The CDR3 contains 15 residues. Germline V CDR1 and CDR2: SGHRS, YFSETQ. CDR3 sequence (DNA): TGCGCCAGCAGCTTGGATCGGACCCCGAACACTGAAGCTTTCTTT. It specifies CASSLDRTPNTEAFF.

The chain has TRBV4-1 and TRBJ2-7; 8 nucleotides line up with TRBD2. The J segment lost 3 bases and the V segment lost 2 bases, leaving 9 bases of the junction unmatched. Germline V gene lookup returns CDR1 MGHRA and CDR2 YSYEKL. The CDR3 totals 16 residues. CDR3 loop: CASSQRAGGEFYEQYF. Written as DNA, the CDR3 is TGCGCCAGCAGCCAACGTGCGGGAGGCGAATTCTACGAGCAGTACTTC.

The chain recombines TRBV7-9 with TRBJ2-1; D unresolved. Germline V gene data show CDR1 as SEHNR and CDR2 as FQNEAQ (reference sequence). The CDR3 sequence is 13 residues long. V gave up 2 bases and J gave up 5 bases, with 7 bases separating them. The CDR3 DNA is TGTGCCAGCAGCTTATATGAGGACAATGAGCAGTTCTTC. Its translation is CASSLYEDNEQFF.

Sample share makes this clonotype medium-sized. The CDR3 DNA is TGCAGTGCTAGCGTCCTTTACCGGGTAGGTCAGCCCCAGCATTTT. This codes for CSASVLYRVGQPQHF. This chain links TRBV20-1 with TRBJ1-5; D ambiguous. The CDR3 contains 15 residues. CDR1 is DFQATT, CDR2 SNEGSKA, per germline (reference sequence). V lost 3 bases and J 6 bases, leaving 18 bases between the germline ends.